What follows describes a single T cell receptor beta chain. Enrolled through a virtual design, the participants were between 18 and 89 years of age and came from about two dozen US areas. The CDR3 covers 15 residues. J was trimmed by 0 bases and V by 3 bases; bases with no gene match: 3. Germline lookup yields CDR1 MNHEY and CDR2 SMNVEV (reference sequence). This sample stems from a study of blood T cell repertoires in COVID-19. Background on the study: Sites across the United States, Italy and Spain contributed samples from acute and convalescent COVID-19. PBMCs, B-cell-depleted T cells, or T cells provided the cDNA or gDNA that made up the material.

Assay: immunoSEQ multiplex PCR; the TCRdb copy retains only in-frame clones and omits some. The data contain 240,000 or so clones, roughly 86% of them singletons. Sequencing was done on a sample of PBMCs or T cells enriched from blood (not recorded which). The clonotype comes from a woman between 40 and 50 years old with acute COVID-19. This chain joins TRBV27 and TRBJ2-7, with 9 bases aligning to TRBD1. CDR3 residues: CASSFTGGVSYEQYF. CDR3 nucleotides: TGTGCCAGCAGTTTTACAGGGGGCGTCTCCTACGAGCAGTACTTC.